This T cell receptor (beta chain) was recorded in a study of glioma-infiltrating T cells. Using RNA template, CDR3s of TCR alpha and beta were amplified with iRepertoire arm-PCR. TCRdb ran MiXCR on the multiplex PCR reads and lists one entry per CDR3 protein. In the table there are 150,000 to 200,000 distinct CDR3 sequences, roughly two fifths of which are singletons. This clonotype was detected ten times or more. V lost 5 bases and J 6 bases, leaving 19 bases between the germline ends. This CDR3 has 15 amino acids. The V gene's germline CDR1 is MNHEY and CDR2 SMNVEV (reference sequence). Sequencing input: glioma tissue, nonneoplastic brain tissue, or PBMCs (not recorded which). The chain is built from TRBV27 and TRBJ1-1; D gene ambiguous. This receptor was obtained from a human donor with low-grade glioma or glioblastoma, undergoing nonglioma brain surgery, or in good health (not recorded which). CDR3 coding DNA: TGTGCCAGCAGTCCCCCGGACCGGGTTGGCTCTGAAGCTTTCTTT. Its translation is CASSPPDRVGSEAFF.